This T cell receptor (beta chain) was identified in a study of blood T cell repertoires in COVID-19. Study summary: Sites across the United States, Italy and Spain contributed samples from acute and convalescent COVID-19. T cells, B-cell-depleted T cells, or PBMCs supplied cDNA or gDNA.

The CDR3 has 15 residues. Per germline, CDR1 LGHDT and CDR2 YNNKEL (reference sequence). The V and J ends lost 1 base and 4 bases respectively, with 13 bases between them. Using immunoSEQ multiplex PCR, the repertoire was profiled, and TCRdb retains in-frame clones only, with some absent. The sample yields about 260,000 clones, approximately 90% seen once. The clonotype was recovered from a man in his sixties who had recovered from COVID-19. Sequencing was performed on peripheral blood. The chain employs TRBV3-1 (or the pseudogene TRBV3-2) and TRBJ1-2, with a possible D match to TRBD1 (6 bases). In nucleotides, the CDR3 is TGTGCCAGCAGCCAAGTGCCAGGGGAACCCTATGGCTACACCTTC. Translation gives CASSQVPGEPYGYTF.